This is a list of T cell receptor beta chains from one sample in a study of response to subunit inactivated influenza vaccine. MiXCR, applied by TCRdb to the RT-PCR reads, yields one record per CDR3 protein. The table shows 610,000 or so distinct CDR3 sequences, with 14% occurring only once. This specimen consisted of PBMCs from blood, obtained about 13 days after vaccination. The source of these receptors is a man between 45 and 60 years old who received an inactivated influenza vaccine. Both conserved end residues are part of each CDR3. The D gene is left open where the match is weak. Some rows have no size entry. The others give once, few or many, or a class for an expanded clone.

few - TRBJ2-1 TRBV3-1 TGTGCCAGCAGCCAAGATTTTAATGCCAGGGACTCCTACAATGAGCAGTTCTTC CASSQDFNARDSYNEQFF
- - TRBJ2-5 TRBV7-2 TGTGCCAGCAGCTTAGGGCTAGTTGAGACCCAGTACTTC CASSLGLVETQYF
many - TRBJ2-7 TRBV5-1 TGTGCCAGCAGCCCACCAGGGGACGAGCAGTACTTC CASSPPGDEQYF
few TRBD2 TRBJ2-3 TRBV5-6 TGTGCCAGCAGTGAGGCTAGCGGGGCAGATACGCAGTATTTT CASSEASGADTQYF
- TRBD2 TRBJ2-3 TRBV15 TGTGCCACCAGCAGAGCGTTTATGATAGCGGGAGCTGCAGATACGCAGTATTTT CATSRAFMIAGAADTQYF
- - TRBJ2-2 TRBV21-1 TGTGCCAGCAGCGGGAAGTGCGGGACAGGGTTTTTTAACACCGGGGAGCTGTTTTTT CASSGKCGTGFFNTGELFF
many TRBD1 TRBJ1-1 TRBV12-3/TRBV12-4 TGTGCCAGCAGTTCACGACAGGGGGCGGGAGCTTTCTTT CASSSRQGAGAFF
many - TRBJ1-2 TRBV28 TGTGCCAGCAGGCTAGGACGGACCTCGTGGAGCTACACCTTC CASRLGRTSWSYTF
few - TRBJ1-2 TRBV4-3 TGCGCCAGCAGCCAAGATGGGGCTGGTGGCTACACCTTC CASSQDGAGGYTF
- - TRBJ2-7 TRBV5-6 TGTGCCAGCAGCGTGAATTTTGAGCAGTACTTC CASSVNFEQYF
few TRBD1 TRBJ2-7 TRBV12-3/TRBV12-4 TGTGCCAGCAGAAGAACAGGGGGCGAGCAGTACTTC CASRRTGGEQYF
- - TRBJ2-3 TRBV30 TGTGCCTGGACTGGGGTTGCAGATACGCAGTATTTT CAWTGVADTQYF
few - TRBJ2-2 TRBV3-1 TGTGCCAGCAGCCAAGATCGTCTCTCTCAAAAGAACACCGGGGAGCTGTTTTTT CASSQDRLSQKNTGELFF
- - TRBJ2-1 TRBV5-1 TGCGCCAGCAGCTTGGTGCCGGGAGTCTCCTACAATGAGCAGTTCTTC CASSLVPGVSYNEQFF
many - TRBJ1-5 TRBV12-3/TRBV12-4 TGTGCCAGCAGCAAAGACGAGGGTCAGCCCCAGCATTTT CASSKDEGQPQHF
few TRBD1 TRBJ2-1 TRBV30 TGTGCCGCAACACGACAGGGGGCGCGAGGAAATGAGCAGTTCTTC CAATRQGARGNEQFF